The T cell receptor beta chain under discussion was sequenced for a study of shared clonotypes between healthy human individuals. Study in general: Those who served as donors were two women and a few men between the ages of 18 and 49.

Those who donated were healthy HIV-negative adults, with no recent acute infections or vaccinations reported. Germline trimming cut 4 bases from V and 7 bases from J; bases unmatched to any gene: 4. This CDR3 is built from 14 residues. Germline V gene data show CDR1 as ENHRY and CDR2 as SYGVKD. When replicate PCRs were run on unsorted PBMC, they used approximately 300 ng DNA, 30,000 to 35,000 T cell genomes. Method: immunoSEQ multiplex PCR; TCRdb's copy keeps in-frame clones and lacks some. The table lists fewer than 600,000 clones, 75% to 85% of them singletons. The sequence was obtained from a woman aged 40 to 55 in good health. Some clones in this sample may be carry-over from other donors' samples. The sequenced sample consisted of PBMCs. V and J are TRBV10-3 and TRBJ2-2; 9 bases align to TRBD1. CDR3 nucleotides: TGTGCCATCAGTGCGGACAGGGGCTTCGGGGAGCTGTTTTTT. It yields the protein CAISADRGFGELFF.